The 23 T cell receptor beta chains below were found in one sample sequenced in a study of tumor-infiltrating lymphocytes in primary liver carcinoma. Total RNA (roughly 0.45 ug) served as template for TCR beta cDNA synthesis primed by a constant-region primer. Modified slightly, ARM-PCR produced TCR beta libraries over three nested multiplex PCR rounds. TRBV1-TRBV30 forward primers paired with a C-beta reverse primer drove the first two PCR rounds, about 10 cycles each. TCRdb called the multiplex PCR reads again in MiXCR, with one record for every CDR3 protein. The sample has fewer than 25,000 distinct CDR3 sequences, about 65% seen once; the top ten hold approximately 41%. The tissue used was unsorted bulk material of about 19-31 mg. RNA and DNA were co-extracted from it with the AllPrep DNA/RNA mini kit. The source material was liver tumor tissue from sampling region 1. Subset defined: tumor region T1, superior pole. These receptors all come from a man aged 35 to 55 with primary liver carcinoma and hepatitis B virus infection.

Notes on this clonotype: It is likely a read error, because the conserved phenylalanine at the end of the CDR3 is missing. CDR3 DNA sequence: TGTGCCAGCAGTTACCCAGAGCTGAGCATTGAAGCTTTCCTT. This encodes CASSYPELSIEAFL. The chain is built from TRBV6-2 or TRBV6-3 and TRBJ1-1; D call uncertain. There are 14 residues in the CDR3. Deletions cut 2 bases from V and 7 bases from J, with 14 bases between. Per the germline V gene, CDR1 is MNHEY and CDR2 is SVGEGT.

The DNA for the CDR3 is TGTGCCAGCAGCACGGGGCAAAGAACGTTAGGTACGCAGTATTTT. Residues: CASSTGQRTLGTQYF. V gene TRBV5-6 combines with J gene TRBJ2-3, with D possibly being TRBD1 or TRBD2 (5 bases each). Germline loops: CDR1 SGHDT, CDR2 YYEEEE. The CDR3 has 15 residues. V lost 4 bases to trimming and J lost 8 bases, with 20 bases between them.

A word on this clonotype: The junction shows a germline mismatch at one end, possibly a read error. The rearrangement links TRBV7-9 to TRBJ2-3; 10 bases fit TRBD1. There are 15 residues in the CDR3. The germline V gene encodes CDR1 SEHNR and CDR2 FQNEAQ (reference sequence). The CDR3 spells CACSLRQGATDAQYF. The CDR3 region has the DNA TGTGCCTGCAGCCTAAGACAGGGGGCCACAGATGCGCAGTATTTT.

The rearrangement joins TRBV11-2 to TRBJ2-2, with a tentative D call TRBD2 (6 bases). The germline V and J ends were trimmed by 3 bases and 12 bases, with 20 bases remaining between them. Germline CDR1 is SGHAT and CDR2 is FQNNGV. The CDR3 extends over 15 amino acids. CDR3 amino acids: CASSFAGSNTGKLFF. The CDR3 DNA reads as TGTGCCAGCAGCTTTGCGGGATCTAACACTGGGAAGCTGTTTTTT. The variable domain in full, completed from reference TRBV11-2 and TRBJ2-2, reads EAGVAQSPRYKIIEKRQSVAFWCNPISGHATLYWYQQILGQGPKLLIQFQNNGVVDDSQLPKDRFSAERLKGVDSTLKIQPAKLEDSAVYLCASSFAGSNTGKLFFGEGSRLTVL.

Points on this clonotype: Because the CDR3 is missing its conserved closing phenylalanine or tryptophan, this is likely a read error. The limits of the CDR3 on the DNA are not certain, so only TCRdb's listed CDR3 is given. The rearrangement uses TRBV6-6 and TRBJ2-7; TRBD2, the table's D call, lacks a check against the DNA. The CDR3 length equals 15 residues, ends included. Germline V gene sequence: CDR1 MNHNY, CDR2 SVGAGI (reference sequence). CDR3 loop: CASSSGASGRHEQYL.

Details on this clonotype: The missing conserved phenylalanine or tryptophan at the end of this CDR3 makes a read error likely. The rearrangement joins TRBV29-1 to TRBJ2-7, with D perhaps assigned TRBD1 or TRBD2 (5 bases each). This CDR3 contains 11 residues. Germline V gene sequence: CDR1 SQVTM, CDR2 ANQGSEA. CDR3 protein: CSVRGTYGQYI. DNA of the CDR3: TGCAGCGTACGGGGCACCTACGGGCAGTACATC.

A remark on this clonotype: The junction departs from the called germline gene at one end, perhaps through a read error. This chain links TRBV11-2 with TRBJ2-1; D is perhaps TRBD1 (5 bases). The CDR3 has 15 amino acids. Germline values: CDR1 SGHAT, CDR2 FQNNGV. CDR3 DNA: TGTGCCAACAGCTTAGCTACAGGAGTTGTCAATGAGCAGTCCTTC. It translates to CANSLATGVVNEQSF. Together with reference TRBV11-2 and TRBJ2-1, the CDR3 gives the full variable domain: EAGVAQSPRYKIIEKRQSVAFWCNPISGHATLYWYQQILGQGPKLLIQFQNNGVVDDSQLPKDRFSAERLKGVDSTLKIQPAKLEDSAVYLCANSLATGVVNEQSFGPGTRLTVL.

Concerning this clonotype itself: The junction departs from the called germline gene at one end, perhaps through a read error. The V and J genes are TRBV5-1 and TRBJ2-1, with TRBD2 matching over 9 bases. The CDR3 length is 18 residues. CDR1 is SGHRS and CDR2 is YFSETQ in the germline V gene. CDR3 in DNA: TGCGCCAGCAGCATGGACGGTAGCGGGAGTACGTCCTACGATGAGCAGTTCTTC. Its protein is CASSMDGSGSTSYDEQFF.

To note about this clonotype: One base away lies a much larger clone, so this may be a sequencing read error. The rearrangement uses TRBV7-9 and TRBJ1-1, with unresolved D. Germline V CDR1 and CDR2: SEHNR, FQNEAQ (reference sequence). This CDR3 is 13 amino acids long. CDR3 amino acids: CASILEVNTEAFF. CDR3 DNA sequence: TGTGCCAGCATCTTAGAAGTGAACACTGAAGCCTTCTTT. Supplemented by reference TRBV7-9 and TRBJ1-1, the full variable domain reads DTGVSQNPRHKITKRGQNVTFRCDPISEHNRLYWYRQTLGQGPEFLTYFQNEAQLEKSRLLSDRFSAERPKGSFSTLEIQRTEQGDSAMYLCASILEVNTEAFFGQGTRLTVV.

On this clonotype itself: At one boundary the junction diverges from the germline segment, which might be a read error. The chain carries TRBV4-2 and TRBJ2-3; 7 bases align to TRBD2. The CDR3 loop spans 18 amino acids. CDR1 is LGHNA and CDR2 is YNFKEQ in the germline V gene. CDR3 in amino acids: CASSHVALLAAATDRQYF. The CDR3 bases are TGTGCCAGCAGCCATGTGGCGCTTCTAGCGGCAGCGACAGATAGGCAGTATTTT.

A note on this clonotype: This may be a read error, as it is one base from a much larger clone. This chain links TRBV2 with TRBJ1-4, with D hard to call. This CDR3 has 13 residues. Germline V lookup: CDR1 SNHLY, CDR2 FYNNEI. For the CDR3, the DNA is TGTGCCAGCAGTGGTGGGAGAAATGGAAAACTGTTTTTT. Amino acids: CASSGGRNGKLFF.

The chain is built from TRBV20-1 and TRBJ2-1; 13 bases line up with TRBD2. The CDR3 is 16 residues long. Germline CDR1 DFQATT, CDR2 SNEGSKA (reference sequence). Trimming cost V 6 bases and J 4 bases; bases outside gene matches: 9. This chain's CDR3 is CSARTSGSLGYNEQFF. CDR3 coding DNA: TGCAGTGCGAGGACTAGCGGGAGCCTCGGGTACAATGAGCAGTTCTTC.

The chain carries TRBV5-6 and TRBJ1-1, with D unresolved. Trimming shortened V by 3 bases and J by 7 bases, and 7 bases separated the two germline ends. The CDR3 is 11 residues long. Germline assignment: CDR1 SGHDT and CDR2 YYEEEE. CDR3 sequence: CASSWGDEAFF. CDR3 nucleotides: TGTGCCAGCAGCTGGGGAGATGAAGCTTTCTTT.

The rearrangement joins TRBV11-2 to TRBJ2-1; TRBD2 matches 10 bases. The CDR3 sequence is 15 residues long. Germline V gene sequence: CDR1 SGHAT, CDR2 FQNNGV. V lost 11 bases and J lost 11; bases outside the gene matches: 18. CDR3 in DNA: TGTGCCTGCAACCTCCAGCGGGAGGGATTGGGTAAGCAGTTCTTC. This sequence encodes CACNLQREGLGKQFF.

In regard to this clonotype: Possible read error: a much larger clone is one base away. Written as DNA, the CDR3 is TGTACCAGCACCTCAGAATACACTGAGCAGTTCTTC. It encodes CTSTSEYTEQFF. The chain employs TRBV2 and TRBJ2-1; D unresolved. The germline CDR1 and CDR2 sequences are SNHLY and FYNNEI. This CDR3 contains 12 residues.

This clonotype has more than one count but fewer than ten. This rearrangement joins TRBV11-1 to TRBJ2-1; D might be TRBD2 (5 bases). This CDR3 spans 15 amino acids. The V end was cut by 5 bases, the J end by 9 bases, with 20 bases between. The germline CDR1 and CDR2 sequences are SGHAT and FQDESV (reference sequence). CDR3 residues: CASSKGLAKRSEQFF. The CDR3, as DNA: TGTGCCAGCAGCAAGGGATTAGCGAAACGAAGTGAGCAGTTCTTC. The full variable domain, in which reference TRBV11-1 and TRBJ2-1 provide the parts outside the CDR3, is EAEVAQSPRYKITEKSQAVAFWCDPISGHATLYWYRQILGQGPELLVQFQDESVVDDSQLPKDRFSAERLKGVDSTLKIQPAELGDSAMYLCASSKGLAKRSEQFFGPGTRLTVL.

For this clonotype: Possible read error: a much larger clone is one base away. The V gene is TRBV2, the J gene TRBJ1-5; tentatively, D is TRBD1 (6 bases). Trimming pared 4 bases from V and 6 bases from J, leaving 13 bases between. Looked up from germline, CDR1 is SNHLY and CDR2 is FYNNEI. The CDR3 extends over 14 amino acids. CDR3 DNA sequence: TGTGCCAGCAGTGGGACAGTGGGTGCTCAGCCCCAGCATTTT. This encodes CASSGTVGAQPQHF.

This clonotype has more than one count but fewer than ten. The germline gene is not matched at one end of the junction; a read error may be the cause. The rearrangement joins TRBV4-1 to TRBJ1-4; D is possibly TRBD1 (6 bases). This CDR3 is 14 amino acids long. Per the germline V gene, CDR1 is MGHRA and CDR2 is YSYEKL. The CDR3 loop reads CASSWGQRGEKLSF. In nucleotides, the CDR3 is TGCGCCAGCAGCTGGGGGCAGAGGGGTGAAAAACTGTCTTTT.

This clonotype rates as medium-sized (0.01 to 0.1%). V and J are TRBV4-1 and TRBJ2-5; TRBD2 matches 10 bases. Germline loops: CDR1 MGHRA, CDR2 YSYEKL. J was trimmed by 4 bases and V by 4 bases; bases with no gene match: 0. The CDR3 sequence is 13 residues long. In DNA, the CDR3 is TGCGCCAGCAGCCCTAGCGGGAGAGAGACCCAGTACTTC. It is translated as CASSPSGRETQYF.

Worth noting for this clonotype: This may arise from a read error, as a much more abundant clone is one base away. This chain connects TRBV29-1 to TRBJ1-2, with 9 bases matching TRBD1. Germline V gene data show CDR1 as SQVTM and CDR2 as ANQGSEA. V trimming: 5 bases; J trimming: 4 bases; junction bases outside the gene matches: 11. The CDR3 sequence is 15 residues long. CDR3 amino acids: CSVCSPGQGIYGYTF. In DNA, the CDR3 is TGCAGCGTTTGTTCCCCGGGACAGGGTATCTATGGCTACACCTTC.

As regards this clonotype: Germline is not matched at one junction end, which may reflect a read error. The rearrangement joins TRBV11-3 to TRBJ2-5; tentative D call: TRBD1 (7 bases). Germline CDR1 SGHNT, CDR2 YENEEA. The length of the CDR3 is 15 residues. This chain's CDR3 is CANSHIGGGWETQYF. Here the CDR3 DNA reads TGTGCCAACAGCCACATTGGAGGGGGCTGGGAGACCCAGTACTTC.

Worth noting for this clonotype: It may be a read error: a sequence one base away is much more abundant. The rearrangement links TRBV28 to TRBJ2-7; 8 bases map to TRBD1. Germline loops: CDR1 MDHEN, CDR2 SYDVKM. CDR3 length: 17 amino acids. Trimming cost V 2 bases and J 5 bases; bases outside gene matches: 14. The chain's CDR3 is CASSLADPGTGRDEQYF. CDR3 nucleotide sequence: TGTGCCAGCAGTTTAGCCGACCCCGGGACAGGCCGAGACGAGCAGTACTTC.

The table lists this clonotype with a count of one. The CDR3 ends on some other residue instead of the conserved phenylalanine or tryptophan, so this is likely a read error. The chain has TRBV11-2 and TRBJ2-7, with a weak D call TRBD2 (5 bases). The germline gives CDR1 SGHAT, CDR2 FQNNGV. Trimming took off 2 bases at V and 10 bases at J, with 27 bases between the two ends. The CDR3 length is 17 residues. CDR3 in amino acids: CASSLILVHGVWSDQYI. DNA for the CDR3: TGTGCCAGCAGCTTAATTCTAGTTCACGGGGTATGGAGCGACCAGTACATC.